The 13 T cell receptor beta chains in this list originate from one sample, sequenced in a study of cytomegalovirus exposure and HLA in healthy donors. Use of 60 Vbeta and 13 Jbeta primers characterized the PCR. The assay was immunoSEQ multiplex PCR, and TCRdb's table has in-frame clones only and misses some. The table includes about 82,000 clones, 74% detected once. Sample: PBMCs. These receptors all come from a woman aged 45-65 years in good health and CMV-seropositive.

The rearrangement joins TRBV29-1 to TRBJ2-1, with a weak D call TRBD1 (7 bases). Germline-derived CDR1 and CDR2 are SQVTM and ANQGSEA. The CDR3 covers 12 residues. Trimming took off 8 bases at V and 7 bases at J, with 15 bases between the two ends. The CDR3 loop reads CSMMAGGNEQFF. For the CDR3, the DNA is TGCAGCATGATGGCAGGGGGGAATGAGCAGTTCTTC.

A few counts support this clone. The rearrangement joins TRBV5-1 to TRBJ2-7, with 8 bases identical to TRBD1. The trim removed 3 bases at V and 3 bases at J, leaving 8 bases unmatched. Germline loops: CDR1 SGHRS, CDR2 YFSETQ. This CDR3 contains 15 residues. The CDR3 protein is CASSSPGTGSYEQYF. Written as DNA, the CDR3 is TGCGCCAGCAGCTCCCCCGGGACAGGAAGCTACGAGCAGTACTTC.

J is TRBJ1-3 and V is TRBV2, with D possibly being TRBD1 (6 bases). Germline CDR1 SNHLY, CDR2 FYNNEI. The ends were cut back, 6 bases at V and 3 bases at J, with 12 bases in the middle. This CDR3 is 14 amino acids long. The CDR3 DNA sequence: TGTGCCAGCAGCCTACACAGGGATGGAAACACCATATATTTT. It translates to CASSLHRDGNTIYF.

The genes are TRBV10-1 and TRBJ1-2; D is unresolved. Germline CDR1 reads WNHNN; CDR2 reads SYGVQD (reference sequence). The CDR3 runs 14 residues. Trimming left V 0 bases short and J 1 base short, with 6 bases between. The CDR3 protein is CASSESAFNYGYTF. The CDR3 nucleotides read TGCGCCAGCAGTGAGTCGGCTTTTAACTATGGCTACACCTTC.

The chain links TRBV19 to TRBJ2-7; 7 nucleotides align to TRBD2. The length of the CDR3 is 14 residues. J was trimmed by 2 bases and V by 5 bases; bases with no gene match: 6. CDR1 is LNHDA, CDR2 SQIVND, per germline (reference sequence). The CDR3 region has the DNA TGTGCCAGTAGTGTGGGACTATTTACCTACGAGCAGTACTTC. Translating gives CASSVGLFTYEQYF.

J is TRBJ2-1 and V is TRBV27; 8 bases map to TRBD2. This CDR3 spans 14 amino acids. Germline CDR1 reads MNHEY; CDR2 reads SMNVEV (reference sequence). J lost 7 bases, V lost 7 bases, and 9 bases had no gene match. CDR3 sequence (DNA): TGTGCCAGCATTGACGGGAGGGCCGGTAATGAGCAGTTCTTC. It specifies CASIDGRAGNEQFF.

The chain has TRBV30 and TRBJ1-1; D may be TRBD1 (6 bases). CDR1 and CDR2 (germline): GTSNPN, SVGIG (reference sequence). Trimming cost V 1 base and J 5 bases, with 11 bases left between them. CDR3 length: 13 amino acids. This CDR3 reads CAWSADRRTEAFF. The CDR3 DNA sequence: TGTGCCTGGAGTGCCGACAGGAGGACTGAAGCTTTCTTT.

V gene TRBV5-1 combines with J gene TRBJ1-5; tentatively, D is TRBD1 (5 bases). Germline CDR1 and CDR2: SGHRS and YFSETQ. V gave up 0 bases and J gave up 0 bases, with 10 bases separating them. The CDR3 contains 16 residues. CDR3 coding DNA: TGCGCCAGCAGCTTGGGAATTAGGGGTAGCAATCAGCCCCAGCATTTT. Its protein is CASSLGIRGSNQPQHF.

This chain uses TRBV5-1 with TRBJ2-3, with a weak D call TRBD2 (5 bases). CDR3 size: 15 residues. Germline V gene lookup returns CDR1 SGHRS and CDR2 YFSETQ. Between the trimmed V and J ends, which lost 4 bases and 6 bases, there was a span of 18 bases. DNA for the CDR3: TGCGCCAGCAGCAAGAGCGGCCAGGTGGGGGATACGCAGTATTTT. The encoded protein is CASSKSGQVGDTQYF.

This sequence joins TRBV6-5 and TRBJ1-1; 7 bases agree with TRBD1. The CDR3 has 14 amino acids. V was pared by 0 bases and J by 7 bases, with 5 bases of the junction left unmatched. From germline, CDR1 is MNHEY and CDR2 SVGAGI. CDR3 bases: TGTGCCAGCAGTTACTCAGGGGGCAGGGTTGAAGCTTTCTTT. It codes for CASSYSGGRVEAFF.

The J gene is TRBJ1-2, the V gene TRBV5-1, with TRBD1 identical over 7 bases. CDR1 is SGHRS, CDR2 YFSETQ, per germline. V lost 8 bases and J lost 7; bases outside the gene matches: 8. The CDR3 runs 12 residues. The CDR3, as DNA: TGCGCCAGGACACAGGGGATTACTGGCTACACCTTC. It is translated as CARTQGITGYTF.

Turning to this clone: One end of the junction does not line up with germline, which may come from a read error. This rearrangement joins TRBV29-1 to TRBJ2-7; weak D call: TRBD1 (6 bases). This CDR3 comprises 14 residues. Germline CDR1 SQVTM, CDR2 ANQGSEA. The CDR3 sequence: CSVARTGSSYEQSF. In nucleotides, the CDR3 is TGCAGCGTAGCACGCACAGGGTCCTCCTACGAGCAGTCCTTC.

This clone was seen only once. The J gene is TRBJ2-4, the V gene TRBV2; D not certain. The CDR3 is 11 amino acids. V was shortened by 2 bases and J by 12 bases, with 8 bases between the two germline ends. CDR1 and CDR2 from the germline V gene are SNHLY and FYNNEI. DNA of the CDR3: TGTGCCAGCAGTGAATTGCGTGATCAGTACTTC. As protein: CASSELRDQYF.